Given below is one T cell receptor (beta chain) in context. Its antigen is as yet unknown. The protocol was immunoSEQ multiplex PCR, while the TCRdb copy is restricted to in-frame clones and leaves out a portion. The data contain under 40,000 clones, about 83% of them singletons. The record originates from a study of OX40 agonist ivuxolimab in advanced cancers. About the study: Partial responses occurred in three patients (one hepatocellular carcinoma, two cutaneous melanoma).

Collection of blood occurred at baseline, at cycle 4 day 1, and at cycle 7 day 1. The V end was cut by 5 bases, the J end by 1 base, with 18 bases between. CDR1 and CDR2 from the germline V gene are SGHNT and YYREEE (reference sequence). The CDR3 has 16 amino acids. General study results and limits: Individuals who were partial responders at 0.1-3.0 mg/kg had clonal expansion that ranked among the lowest.

This chain links TRBV5-4 with TRBJ2-5; D may be TRBD1 (6 bases). The starting material was CD4+ or CD8+ T cells sorted from blood, obtained in a trial of the OX40 agonist ivuxolimab. This TCR derives from an adult with an advanced solid tumor such as melanoma, head and neck, liver or kidney cancer. The CDR3 sequence is CASSSGDQGRQETQYF. For the CDR3, the DNA is TGTGCCAGCAGTTCAGGGGATCAGGGACGCCAAGAGACCCAGTACTTC.